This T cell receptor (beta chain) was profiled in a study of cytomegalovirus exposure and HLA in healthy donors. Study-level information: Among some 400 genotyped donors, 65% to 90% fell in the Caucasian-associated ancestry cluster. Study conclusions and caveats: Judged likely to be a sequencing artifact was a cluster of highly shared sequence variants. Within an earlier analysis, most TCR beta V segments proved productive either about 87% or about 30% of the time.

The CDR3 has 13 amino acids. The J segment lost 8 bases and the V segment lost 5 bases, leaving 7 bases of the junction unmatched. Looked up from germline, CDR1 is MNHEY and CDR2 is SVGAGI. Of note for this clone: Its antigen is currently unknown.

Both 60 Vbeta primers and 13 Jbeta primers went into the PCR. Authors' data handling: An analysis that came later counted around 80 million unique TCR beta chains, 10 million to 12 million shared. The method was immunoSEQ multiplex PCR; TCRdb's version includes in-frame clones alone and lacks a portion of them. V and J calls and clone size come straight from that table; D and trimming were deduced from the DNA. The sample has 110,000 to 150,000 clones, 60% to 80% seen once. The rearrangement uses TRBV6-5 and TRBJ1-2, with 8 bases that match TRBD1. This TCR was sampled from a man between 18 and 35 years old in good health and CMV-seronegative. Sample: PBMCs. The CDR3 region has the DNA TGTGCCAGCAGTATCGGGACAGGAGGAGGCTACACCTTC. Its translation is CASSIGTGGGYTF.